This TCR beta chain derives from a study of control samples from healthy donors and cancer patients. Trimming stripped 5 bases from V and 8 bases from J, with 19 bases between. The CDR3 is made up of 15 amino acids. The germline V gene has CDR1 MNHEY and CDR2 SMNVEV (reference sequence). Sequencing was performed with immunoSEQ multiplex PCR; in TCRdb, only in-frame clones are kept and a portion is missing. Of more than 95,000 clones listed, around 87% were seen once; the top ten hold 2.9%. This clonotype originated in a man between 60 and 70 years old in good health. Material: blood. The chain combines TRBV27 with TRBJ1-5; D unresolved. CDR3 in amino acids: CASSPRKNGREPQHF. In DNA, the CDR3 is TGTGCCAGCAGTCCGCGAAAAAATGGGAGGGAGCCCCAGCATTTT.